These 21 T cell receptor beta chains came from one sample sequenced in a study of cytomegalovirus exposure and HLA in healthy donors. In the PCR, 60 Vbeta and 13 Jbeta primers were used. Profiled with immunoSEQ multiplex PCR; TCRdb holds only in-frame clones, not every one. Here the sample spans 200,000 to 300,000 clones, roughly 86% being singletons. The sequencing sample was made of PBMCs. The receptors were sampled from a woman aged 40 to 50 in good health and CMV-seropositive.

V and J are TRBV19 and TRBJ2-7; D remains ambiguous. Germline values: CDR1 LNHDA, CDR2 SQIVND (reference sequence). This CDR3 comprises 16 residues. Trimming cost V 3 bases and J 4 bases, with 19 bases left between them. For the CDR3, the DNA is TGTGCCAGTAGTATTTTCAAGGAGAAGACGGCATACGAGCAGTACTTC. This codes for CASSIFKEKTAYEQYF. Complete variable domain (other parts from reference TRBV19 and TRBJ2-7): DGGITQSPKYLFRKEGQNVTLSCEQNLNHDAMYWYRQDPGQGLRLIYYSQIVNDFQKGDIAEGYSVSREKKESFPLTVTSAQKNPTAFYLCASSIFKEKTAYEQYFGPGTRLTVT.

This rearrangement joins TRBV30 to TRBJ1-4; D is ambiguous. In germline, CDR1 is GTSNPN, CDR2 SVGIG (reference sequence). V was cut by 0 bases and J by 0 bases, with 8 bases left in between. The CDR3 loop spans 15 amino acids. CDR3 sequence reads: CAWSVVGATNEKLFF. CDR3 nucleotide sequence: TGTGCCTGGAGTGTAGTCGGAGCAACTAATGAAAAACTGTTTTTT. The full variable domain, completed using reference TRBV30 and TRBJ1-4, is SQTIHQWPATLVQPVGSPLSLECTVEGTSNPNLYWYRQAAGRGLQLLFYSVGIGQISSEVPQNLSASRPQDRQFILSSKKLLLSDSGFYLCAWSVVGATNEKLFFGSGTQLSVL.

The chain uses TRBV5-3 and TRBJ1-1; possibly TRBD1 for D (6 bases). TRBV5-3 is an ORF; its function is uncertain. V was cut by 7 bases and J by 10 bases, with 17 bases left in between. This CDR3 spans 12 amino acids. The CDR3 DNA reads as TGTGCCAGAGGGGGCCACCCCGAGGGAGCTTTCTTT. It codes for CARGGHPEGAFF.

To note about this clone: At one end, the junction sequence differs from germline, possibly due to a read error. The rearrangement joins TRBV2 to TRBJ1-5; 11 bases are a match to TRBD1. Germline V lookup: CDR1 SNHLY, CDR2 FYNNEI. The CDR3 covers 14 residues. The CDR3 here is CASSEGTGGQPQHF. The CDR3 DNA reads as TGTGCCAGCAGCGAAGGGACAGGGGGTCAGCCCCAGCATTTT.

V usage is TRBV11-2 and J usage is TRBJ2-7; the match to TRBD1 covers 7 bases. Per the germline V gene, CDR1 is SGHAT and CDR2 is FQNNGV. The CDR3 runs 13 residues. After removal of 5 bases from V and 6 bases from J, the junction contained 7 bases not matched to a gene. CDR3 DNA sequence: TGTGCCAGCAGCCCAGGGACAGCTTTCGAGCAGTACTTC. Translating gives CASSPGTAFEQYF.

V gene TRBV6-4 combines with J gene TRBJ2-7, with a weak D call TRBD1 (5 bases). The germline V and J ends were trimmed by 6 bases and 5 bases, with 14 bases remaining between them. There are 13 residues in the CDR3. CDR1 and CDR2 (germline): MRHNA, SNTAGT. The CDR3 spells CASSETEFHEQYF. CDR3 coding DNA: TGTGCCAGCAGCGAGACAGAGTTCCACGAGCAGTACTTC.

V is TRBV11-3 and J is TRBJ2-5; D gene unclear. The germline V gene has CDR1 SGHNT and CDR2 YENEEA. This CDR3 spans 13 amino acids. V was pared by 6 bases and J by 2 bases, with 10 bases between. Written as DNA, the CDR3 is TGTGCCAGCAGTCCGACATATCAAGAGACCCAGTACTTC. It yields the protein CASSPTYQETQYF.

This chain links TRBV29-1 with TRBJ1-2; TRBD1 matches 7 bases. The germline V gene encodes CDR1 SQVTM and CDR2 ANQGSEA. The CDR3 extends over 14 amino acids. V shed 6 bases and J 0 bases; nucleotides not matched to a gene: 7. Here the CDR3 reads CSVDGGQTNYGYTF. CDR3 in DNA: TGCAGCGTGGATGGGGGACAGACTAACTATGGCTACACCTTC. Filled out from reference TRBV29-1 and TRBJ1-2, the complete variable domain reads SAVISQKPSRDICQRGTSLTIQCQVDSQVTMMFWYRQQPGQSLTLIATANQGSEATYESGFVIDKFPISRPNLTFSTLTVSNMSPEDSSIYLCSVDGGQTNYGYTFGSGTRLTVV.

This clone turned up a few times. V gene TRBV7-9 combines with J gene TRBJ1-5; D unclear. This CDR3 spans 15 amino acids. Per germline, CDR1 SEHNR and CDR2 FQNEAQ (reference sequence). V gave up 5 bases and J gave up 4 bases, with 15 bases separating them. The DNA for the CDR3 is TGTGCCAGCAGCCCAGGACTGCACGAAAATCAGCCCCAGCATTTT. Its translation is CASSPGLHENQPQHF.

The chain is built from TRBV2 and TRBJ2-7; TRBD2 might be the D (6 bases). CDR1 and CDR2 from the germline V gene are SNHLY and FYNNEI. The V gene lost 7 bases and the J gene lost 1 base, with 11 bases spanning the gap. This CDR3 region has 13 residues. The CDR3 sequence is CASTLGTSYEQYF. The CDR3 DNA reads TGTGCCAGCACCCTGGGGACTTCCTACGAGCAGTACTTC.

In this sample, this clone turned up once. The genes are TRBV15 and TRBJ2-6; D not certain. Trimming took 8 bases from V and 1 from J, leaving 9 bases between them. Germline V CDR1 and CDR2: LNHNV, YYDKDF (reference sequence). This CDR3 has 14 residues. The DNA of the CDR3 is TGTGCCACCTCAAGAGAGTCTGGGGCCAACGTCCTGACTTTC. It specifies CATSRESGANVLTF.

The chain carries TRBV9 and TRBJ1-1, with TRBD1 matching over 7 bases. Germline assignment: CDR1 SGDLS and CDR2 YYNGEE. Trimming took 2 bases from V and 5 from J; bases not matched to a gene: 6. The CDR3 contains 14 residues. CDR3 sequence reads: CASSVISGGTEAFF. CDR3 in DNA: TGTGCCAGCAGCGTGATATCAGGGGGAACTGAAGCTTTCTTT.

As DNA, the CDR3 is TGTGCCAGCAGCTCCCATGCAGGGGGGCCGGGGTACAATGAGCAGTTCTTC. This codes for CASSSHAGGPGYNEQFF. V usage is TRBV27 and J usage is TRBJ2-1, with D tentatively TRBD1 (7 bases). CDR3 length equals 17 residues. CDR1 and CDR2 from the germline V gene are MNHEY and SMNVEV (reference sequence). The V and J ends lost 6 bases and 4 bases respectively, with 22 bases between them.

This chain connects TRBV18 to TRBJ1-1; 7 bases align to TRBD1. Germline trimming cut 2 bases from V and 4 bases from J; bases unmatched to any gene: 7. The CDR3 totals 15 residues. Germline V gene sequence: CDR1 KGHSH, CDR2 LQKENI. The CDR3 sequence: CASSPDRVSSTEAFF. The CDR3 DNA reads TGTGCCAGCTCACCAGACAGGGTTTCTTCCACTGAAGCTTTCTTT.

In its sample, this clone was seen a few times. The chain has TRBV27 and TRBJ2-1, with 7 positions matching TRBD2. The CDR3 has 14 amino acids. Germline loops: CDR1 MNHEY, CDR2 SMNVEV (reference sequence). V dropped 6 bases and J dropped 1; count of bases not matched to a gene: 3. CDR3 bases: TGTGCCAGCAGCCCGGGGGGTTCCTACAATGAGCAGTTCTTC. Translating gives CASSPGGSYNEQFF.

The chain recombines TRBV14 with TRBJ2-1; TRBD2 matches at 7 bases. CDR3 length: 14 residues. The germline CDR1 and CDR2 sequences are SGHDN and FVKESK. Trimming at V came to 4 bases and at J to 6 bases, leaving 6 bases not matched to a gene. The CDR3 DNA reads TGTGCCAGCAGCCTGAGCGGGATGCGCAATGAGCAGTTCTTC. Amino acid sequence: CASSLSGMRNEQFF.

A few counts support this clone. The chain uses TRBV4-1 and TRBJ1-6; D uncertain. The V gene's germline CDR1 is MGHRA and CDR2 YSYEKL. The CDR3 extends over 15 amino acids. The V and J ends lost 0 bases and 7 bases respectively, with 10 bases between them. CDR3 coding DNA: TGCGCCAGCAGCCAAGAAGCGGCTAGCAATTCACCCCTCCACTTT. Translation: CASSQEAASNSPLHF.

The chain joins TRBV9 to TRBJ2-2, with a weak D call TRBD2 (7 bases). Between the trimmed V and J ends, which lost 0 bases and 7 bases, there was a span of 19 bases. The CDR3 contains 17 residues. The germline CDR1 and CDR2 sequences are SGDLS and YYNGEE. The CDR3 DNA follows: TGTGCCAGCAGCGTAGTGGCGGGGGCGGGCCTCGGCGGGGAGCTGTTTTTT. Its translation is CASSVVAGAGLGGELFF. The variable domain in full, completed from reference TRBV9 and TRBJ2-2, reads DSGVTQTPKHLITATGQRVTLRCSPRSGDLSVYWYQQSLDQGLQFLIQYYNGEERAKGNILERFSAQQFPDLHSELNLSSLELGDSALYFCASSVVAGAGLGGELFFGEGSRLTVL.

The J gene is TRBJ2-3, the V gene TRBV10-3; D gene unclear. V was cut by 4 bases and J by 2 bases, with 16 bases left in between. This CDR3 contains 16 residues. CDR1 and CDR2 (germline): ENHRY, SYGVKD. This chain's CDR3 is CAISGSGSYPTDTQYF. In nucleotides, the CDR3 is TGTGCCATCAGTGGGAGTGGTTCTTACCCCACAGATACGCAGTATTTT.

The chain has TRBV7-3 and TRBJ1-5, with a weak D call TRBD1 (6 bases). The CDR3 extends over 13 amino acids. Germline CDR1 is SGHTA and CDR2 is FQGTGA. Trimming cost V 5 bases and J 5 bases, with 10 bases left between them. CDR3 in DNA: TGTGCCAGCAGCCCACAGGGAGATCAGCCCCAGCATTTT. Its translation: CASSPQGDQPQHF.

This chain joins TRBV7-3 and TRBJ2-1; 9 bases align to TRBD2. This CDR3 spans 13 amino acids. V lost 0 bases to trimming and J lost 10 bases; unmatched junction nucleotides: 1. Germline values: CDR1 SGHTA, CDR2 FQGTGA. The CDR3 DNA sequence: TGTGCCAGCAGCTTAACACTAGCGGGCGAGCAGTTCTTC. Its protein is CASSLTLAGEQFF. Full variable domain (remainder filled in from reference TRBV7-3 and TRBJ2-1): GAGVSQTPSNKVTEKGKYVELRCDPISGHTALYWYRQSLGQGPEFLIYFQGTGAADDSGLPNDRFFAVRPEGSVSTLKIQRTERGDSAVYLCASSLTLAGEQFFGPGTRLTVL.